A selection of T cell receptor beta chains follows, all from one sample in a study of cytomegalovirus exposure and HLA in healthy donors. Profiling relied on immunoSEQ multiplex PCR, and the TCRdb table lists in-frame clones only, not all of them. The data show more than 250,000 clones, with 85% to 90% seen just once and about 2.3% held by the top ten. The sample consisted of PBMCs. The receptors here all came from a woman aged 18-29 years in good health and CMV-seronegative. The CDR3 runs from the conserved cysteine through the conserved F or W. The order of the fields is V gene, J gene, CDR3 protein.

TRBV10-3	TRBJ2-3	CAISGTGVSTDTQYF
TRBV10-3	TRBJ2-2	CAISEPRAGITNTGELFF
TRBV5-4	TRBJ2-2	CASSLGGTFTGELFF
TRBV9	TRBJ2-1	CASSLTSFGTNEQFF
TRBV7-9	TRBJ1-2	CASSFDGREGINGGYTF
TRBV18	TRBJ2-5	CASSPGGGAETQYF
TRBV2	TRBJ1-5	CATTQGIGNQPQHF
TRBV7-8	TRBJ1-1	CASSSGQWNTEAFF
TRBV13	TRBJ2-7	CASSLGRTGEQYF
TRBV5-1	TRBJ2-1	CASSPLAGGSYNEQFF
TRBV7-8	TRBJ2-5	CASSFAGQETQYF
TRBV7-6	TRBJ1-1	CASSLNGQGEEAFF
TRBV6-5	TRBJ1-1	CASSSRSVSMNTEAFF
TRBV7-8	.	CASSLGRFEQYF
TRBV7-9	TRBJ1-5	CASSFDSAGGLHNQPQHF
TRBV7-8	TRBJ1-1	CASSLVSRTEAFF
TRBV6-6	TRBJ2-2	CASKPGKGNTGELFF
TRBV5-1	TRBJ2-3	CASSRTGTSGGAGSDTQYF
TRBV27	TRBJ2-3	CASSILGLAADTQYF